Each of the 17 T cell receptor beta chains below was sequenced from the same sample in a study of T-cell reconstitution after alpha-beta-depleted transplantation in children. Unique molecular identifiers were incorporated into the prepared TCRbeta library. TCRdb re-called the PCR reads through MiXCR, storing one row per CDR3 protein. Among almost 500,000 distinct CDR3 sequences, roughly a tenth were seen once, and the ten largest hold 2% to 2.5%. The sequenced sample was PBMCs, obtained before TCRalphabeta/CD19-depleted stem cell transplant. These receptor sequences come from a child under 10 years old with inherited bone marrow failure, due to receive a stem cell transplant.

The rearrangement links TRBV19 to TRBJ2-1; 11 nucleotides agree with TRBD2. With 2 bases clipped from V and 4 bases from J, the junction kept 7 bases outside the gene matches. CDR1 is LNHDA and CDR2 is SQIVND in the germline V gene (reference sequence). CDR3 length: 17 amino acids. The DNA of the CDR3 is TGTGCCAGTAGTATACGTCGGTTAGCGGGAGGGTACAATGAGCAGTTCTTC. Protein sequence: CASSIRRLAGGYNEQFF.

The table lists this clonotype with many counts. The chain is built from TRBV12-3 or TRBV12-4 and TRBJ2-3, with a possible D match to TRBD1 (6 bases). Trimming shortened V by 4 bases and J by 0 bases, and 8 bases separated the two germline ends. The CDR3 extends over 14 amino acids. The CDR3 region has the DNA TGTGCCAGCAGTTCGAGGGGGAGCACAGATACGCAGTATTTT. Its protein is CASSSRGSTDTQYF.

This clonotype appeared many times. The V gene is TRBV7-2, the J gene TRBJ1-5; 7 bases line up with TRBD1. The trim removed 1 base at V and 3 bases at J, leaving 6 bases unmatched. CDR1 is SGHTA, CDR2 FQGNSA, per germline. CDR3 length: 16 residues. CDR3 bases: TGTGCCAGCAGCTTAGGGGACAGCCGGGTCAATCAGCCCCAGCATTTT. Its translation: CASSLGDSRVNQPQHF.

This chain joins TRBV19 and TRBJ2-7, with 12 nucleotides matching TRBD2. The germline gives CDR1 LNHDA, CDR2 SQIVND (reference sequence). CDR3 size: 17 residues. V lost 4 bases and J lost 0; bases outside the gene matches: 7. CDR3 residues: CASSTGTSGLASYEQYF. The CDR3, as DNA: TGTGCCAGTAGTACCGGGACTAGCGGGTTGGCCTCCTACGAGCAGTACTTC.

This clonotype turned up a few times. The V call is TRBV28, the J call TRBJ2-7; D call uncertain. The CDR3 totals 14 residues. The germline CDR1 and CDR2 sequences are MDHEN and SYDVKM. Deletions cut 7 bases from V and 3 bases from J, with 16 bases between. In DNA form, the CDR3 reads TGTGCCAGCACCCCGGACGGACCGTTCTACGAGCAGTACTTC. This gives the protein CASTPDGPFYEQYF. The full variable domain, with the rest looked up from reference TRBV28 and TRBJ2-7, is DVKVTQSSRYLVKRTGEKVFLECVQDMDHENMFWYRQDPGLGLRLIYFSYDVKMKEKGDIPEGYSVSREKKERFSLILESASTNQTSMYLCASTPDGPFYEQYFGPGTRLTVT.

The table lists this clonotype with many counts. This chain connects TRBV12-3 or TRBV12-4 to TRBJ2-1, with a possible D match to TRBD2 (5 bases). The V end was cut by 2 bases, the J end by 9 bases, with 17 bases between. The CDR3 length is 15 residues. CDR3 residues: CASSLTYRWSGEQFF. In nucleotides, the CDR3 is TGTGCCAGCAGTTTAACGTACCGGTGGAGCGGTGAGCAGTTCTTC.

This clonotype occurred many times. This chain uses TRBV11-2 with TRBJ2-7; D unresolved. Between the trimmed V and J ends, which lost 1 base and 3 bases, there was a span of 10 bases. Germline lookup yields CDR1 SGHAT and CDR2 FQNNGV. CDR3 length: 14 amino acids. The CDR3 DNA is TGTGCCAGCAGCTTAGGTCAGAGAGACTACGAGCAGTACTTC. It specifies CASSLGQRDYEQYF. Looking up the rest from reference TRBV11-2 and TRBJ2-7 gives the full variable domain: EAGVAQSPRYKIIEKRQSVAFWCNPISGHATLYWYQQILGQGPKLLIQFQNNGVVDDSQLPKDRFSAERLKGVDSTLKIQPAKLEDSAVYLCASSLGQRDYEQYFGPGTRLTVT.

At least ten counts were recorded for this clonotype. The chain has TRBV6-5 and TRBJ2-7; unclear D gene. Per the germline V gene, CDR1 is MNHEY and CDR2 is SVGAGI. Trimming took off 0 bases at V and 3 bases at J, with 9 bases between the two ends. This CDR3 contains 14 residues. DNA of the CDR3: TGTGCCAGCAGTTACTCCCCCTCGTACTACGAGCAGTACTTC. It is translated as CASSYSPSYYEQYF.

This clonotype showed up many times. The gene calls are TRBV12-3 or TRBV12-4 and TRBJ1-6, with D unresolved. V was clipped by 5 bases and J by 6 bases, with 5 bases between them. The CDR3 contains 12 residues. The CDR3 DNA sequence: TGTGCCAGCAGTCCGTCTAATTCACCCCTCCACTTT. Its protein product is CASSPSNSPLHF.

This clonotype was detected many times. The CDR3 reads CASSNRGLTVLTTGELFF. The CDR3 DNA is TGTGCCAGCAGTAACCGGGGACTAACGGTACTGACAACCGGGGAGCTGTTTTTT. The chain couples TRBV27 to TRBJ2-2; 7 bases fit TRBD2. Unmatched junction bases numbered 17, after V lost 5 bases and J lost 5 bases. There are 18 residues in the CDR3. Per the germline V gene, CDR1 is MNHEY and CDR2 is SMNVEV (reference sequence).

This clonotype was recorded at least ten times. V usage is TRBV3-1 and J usage is TRBJ2-1, with D unresolved. This CDR3 has 15 residues. Trimming took off 3 bases at V and 5 bases at J, with 14 bases between the two ends. Germline lookup yields CDR1 LGHDT and CDR2 YNNKEL (reference sequence). CDR3 sequence: CASSHRLEQNNEQFF. Here the CDR3 DNA reads TGTGCCAGCAGCCACCGACTGGAGCAAAACAATGAGCAGTTCTTC.

This clonotype showed up many times. The chain couples TRBV7-2 to TRBJ2-5; a possible D gene is TRBD2 (7 bases). The V gene lost 5 bases and the J gene lost 2 bases, with 21 bases spanning the gap. The CDR3 length is 17 residues. CDR1 and CDR2 from the germline V gene are SGHTA and FQGNSA. The CDR3 loop is CASSNLLGEGGQETQYF. CDR3 nucleotides: TGTGCCAGCAGCAACTTATTAGGGGAGGGGGGACAAGAGACCCAGTACTTC. Complete variable domain (other parts from reference TRBV7-2 and TRBJ2-5): GAGVSQSPSNKVTEKGKDVELRCDPISGHTALYWYRQSLGQGLEFLIYFQGNSAPDKSGLPSDRFSAERTGGSVSTLTIQRTQQEDSAVYLCASSNLLGEGGQETQYFGPGTRLLVL.

This clonotype has ten or more counts. The CDR3 DNA reads as TGCAGCGTTGAACCCCCGAACAATGAGCAGTTCTTC. This encodes CSVEPPNNEQFF. V is TRBV29-1 and J is TRBJ2-1; D is ambiguous. Germline values: CDR1 SQVTM, CDR2 ANQGSEA. The CDR3 length is 12 residues. The V end was cut by 2 bases, the J end by 5 bases, with 7 bases between.

This clonotype was observed at least ten times. The V call is TRBV20-1, the J call TRBJ2-3; 10 bases line up with TRBD2. Germline CDR1 reads DFQATT; CDR2 reads SNEGSKA (reference sequence). V trimming: 6 bases; J trimming: 0 bases; junction bases outside the gene matches: 3. The CDR3 totals 14 residues. DNA for the CDR3: TGCAGTGCCTTGACTAGCGGGAGCACAGATACGCAGTATTTT. This codes for CSALTSGSTDTQYF.

In its sample, this clonotype was seen many times. The chain combines TRBV4-3 with TRBJ2-5; 7 nucleotides align to TRBD2. Germline V CDR1 and CDR2: LGHNA, YSLEER. The CDR3 length is 15 residues. V lost 1 base to trimming and J lost 5 bases; unmatched junction nucleotides: 7. The DNA of the CDR3 is TGCGCCAGCAGCCAAGGGGTGGCTAGCGGCGAGACCCAGTACTTC. It specifies CASSQGVASGETQYF.

This chain connects TRBV19 to TRBJ2-7; TRBD1 aligns across 9 bases. Germline V gene lookup returns CDR1 LNHDA and CDR2 SQIVND (reference sequence). The CDR3 contains 14 residues. J was trimmed by 7 bases and V by 9 bases; bases with no gene match: 13. The CDR3 spells CASAGDRASLEQYF. CDR3 DNA: TGTGCCAGCGCCGGGGACAGGGCGTCTCTGGAGCAGTACTTC.

A word on this clonotype: This could be a read error, since a much larger clone is one nucleotide away. V gene TRBV25-1 combines with J gene TRBJ2-3; perhaps TRBD2 as D (5 bases). Germline V gives CDR1 MGHDK, CDR2 SYGVNS. The germline V and J ends were trimmed by 5 bases and 6 bases, with 15 bases remaining between them. The CDR3 spans 14 residues. The CDR3 coding sequence is TGTGCCAGCAGTCGGACTTGGAGGTCGGATACGCAGTATTTT. It yields the protein CASSRTWRSDTQYF.